A selection of T cell receptor beta chains follows, all from one sample in a study of T cells in Graves' hyperthyroidism and ophthalmopathy. TCRdb used MiXCR to reprocess the multiplex PCR reads, holding one entry per CDR3 protein. Of hundreds of thousands of distinct CDR3 sequences in the sample, about 16% were seen once. Specimen: blood. Receptor source: a woman aged 25 to 39 with Graves' hyperthyroidism. Both conserved end residues are part of each CDR3. A D gene is named only where the DNA matches it firmly. Only part of the rows carry a size: once, few, many, or a class if the clone is expanded.

V gene	J gene	D gene	clone size	CDR3 protein	CDR3 DNA
TRBV7-2	TRBJ2-7	NA	many	CASSPRRDSYEQYF	TGTGCCAGCAGCCCCCGACGGGACTCCTACGAGCAGTACTTC
TRBV28	TRBJ1-1	NA	many	CASSHGTDTEAFF	TGTGCCAGCAGCCATGGAACCGACACTGAAGCTTTCTTT
TRBV30	TRBJ1-2	NA	many	CAWSSPGGGYGYTF	TGTGCCTGGAGTTCCCCGGGAGGCGGCTATGGCTACACCTTC
TRBV27	TRBJ2-2	TRBD1	NA	CASSLFGPRDRVNTGELFF	TGTGCCAGCAGTTTATTCGGACCTCGGGACAGGGTGAACACCGGGGAGCTGTTTTTT
TRBV7-9	TRBJ2-5	NA	many	CASSLEGPETQYF	TGTGCCAGCAGCTTGGAGGGCCCGGAGACCCAGTACTTC
TRBV6-1	TRBJ2-4	TRBD1	NA	CASIAGTGSKNIQYF	TGTGCCAGCATCGCCGGGACAGGGAGTAAAAACATTCAGTACTTC
TRBV6-2/TRBV6-3	TRBJ2-5	NA	many	CASTQRKETQYF	TGTGCCAGCACCCAGCGAAAAGAGACCCAGTACTTC
TRBV11-3	TRBJ2-7	NA	many	CASSLDGGEQYF	TGTGCCAGCAGCTTAGATGGGGGAGAGCAGTACTTC
TRBV20-1	TRBJ2-7	TRBD1	many	CSALSPGQGSYEQYF	TGCAGTGCTCTTTCTCCGGGACAGGGCTCCTACGAGCAGTACTTC
TRBV28	TRBJ2-1	NA	NA	CASTGGTTSVEQFF	TGTGCCAGCACGGGCGGGACGACCAGCGTTGAGCAGTTCTTC
TRBV27	TRBJ2-7	NA	many	CASSLSAGELYEQYF	TGTGCCAGCAGTTTATCGGCAGGGGAGCTATACGAGCAGTACTTC
TRBV18	TRBJ2-1	NA	few	CASSPVVSSSPTNEQFF	TGTGCCAGCTCACCAGTGGTTTCTAGCTCCCCGACCAATGAGCAGTTCTTC
TRBV2	TRBJ2-7	NA	many	CASSESSQAPYEQYF	TGTGCCAGCAGTGAAAGTTCTCAGGCCCCCTACGAGCAGTACTTC
TRBV27	TRBJ2-2	NA	many	CASSLSGGYTGELFF	TGTGCCAGCAGTTTATCTGGCGGGTACACCGGGGAGCTGTTTTTT
TRBV20-1	TRBJ2-3	NA	many	CSARDGGASTDTQYF	TGCAGTGCTAGAGATGGCGGGGCTAGCACAGATACGCAGTATTTT
TRBV28	TRBJ2-7	NA	few	CASIGGEGSSYEQYF	TGTGCCAGCATCGGCGGTGAAGGAAGCTCCTACGAGCAGTACTTC
TRBV20-1	TRBJ2-1	TRBD1	many	CSARDRYYNEQFF	TGCAGTGCTAGGGACAGGTACTACAATGAGCAGTTCTTC
TRBV7-9	TRBJ2-5	NA	NA	CASSLSFMGGEETQYF	TGTGCCAGCAGCTTAAGTTTCATGGGGGGAGAAGAGACCCAGTACTTC
TRBV6-1	TRBJ1-5	NA	many	CASSDRIGHDRTGQPQHF	TGTGCCAGCAGTGACAGGATTGGACACGACCGCACAGGGCAGCCCCAGCATTTT
TRBV7-9	TRBJ2-5	NA	NA	CASSPRRGVGQQETQYF	TGTGCCAGCAGCCCTAGGAGGGGGGTTGGACAGCAAGAGACCCAGTACTTC
TRBV12-3/TRBV12-4	TRBJ2-3	TRBD2	once	CASSWGRTSGSTDTQYF	TGTGCCAGCAGTTGGGGCCGGACTAGCGGGAGCACAGATACGCAGTATTTT
TRBV2	TRBJ2-2	TRBD1	many	CASSPDSTGTGELFF	TGTGCCAGCAGCCCGGACTCGACAGGGACCGGGGAGCTGTTTTTT
TRBV3-1	TRBJ2-1	TRBD2	many	CASSQVGRDDEQFF	TGTGCCAGCAGCCAGGTCGGGAGGGACGATGAGCAGTTCTTC
TRBV10-3	TRBJ2-7	NA	many	CAISERTEQEQYF	TGTGCCATCAGTGAAAGGACGGAGCAGGAGCAGTACTTC
TRBV7-2	TRBJ2-7	NA	many	CASSLAANRYEQYF	TGTGCCAGCAGCTTAGCAGCAAATCGCTACGAGCAGTACTTC
TRBV6-1	TRBJ2-3	NA	NA	CASGVRGSTDTQYF	TGTGCCAGCGGGGTGCGGGGCAGCACAGATACGCAGTATTTT
TRBV18	TRBJ1-4	NA	many	CASSPQPANEKLFF	TGTGCCAGCTCACCACAGCCGGCGAATGAAAAACTGTTTTTT
TRBV20-1	TRBJ1-5	NA	few	CSASLRAGAGGPQHF	TGCAGTGCTAGTCTTAGGGCAGGGGCCGGGGGACCCCAGCATTTT
TRBV29-1	TRBJ1-2	NA	many	CSVEEEGRPNYGYTF	TGCAGCGTTGAAGAGGAGGGGAGACCTAACTATGGCTACACCTTC
TRBV19	TRBJ2-7	NA	NA	CASSIVSGTSEQYF	TGTGCCAGTAGTATCGTCAGTGGGACTTCCGAGCAGTACTTC
TRBV12-3/TRBV12-4	TRBJ1-1	TRBD1	NA	CASRGQGYTEAFF	TGTGCCAGCAGGGGACAGGGGTACACTGAAGCTTTCTTT
TRBV10-3	TRBJ2-7	NA	few	CAISESMDTYEQYF	TGTGCCATCAGTGAGTCAATGGATACCTACGAGCAGTACTTC
TRBV28	TRBJ2-7	NA	few	CASSFRGVSYEQYF	TGTGCCAGCAGTTTTCGCGGGGTCTCCTACGAGCAGTACTTC
TRBV28	TRBJ2-4	TRBD2	many	CASNPSGTKNIQYF	TGTGCCAGCAACCCTAGCGGGACCAAAAACATTCAGTACTTC
TRBV5-1	TRBJ2-2	NA	NA	CASSKGGNTGELFF	TGCGCCAGCAGCAAAGGGGGTAACACCGGGGAGCTGTTTTTT
TRBV28	TRBJ2-2	NA	many	CASTVQNTGELFF	TGTGCCAGCACCGTCCAGAACACCGGGGAGCTGTTTTTT
TRBV4-1	TRBJ1-1	TRBD1	NA	CASSQDGGGGSEAFF	TGCGCCAGCAGCCAAGATGGAGGAGGGGGCTCTGAAGCTTTCTTT
TRBV2	TRBJ2-1	TRBD2	many	CASSGPAGGEQFF	TGTGCCAGCAGTGGGCCAGCGGGAGGGGAGCAGTTCTTC
TRBV5-1	TRBJ2-2	NA	few	CASSLRGWNTGELFF	TGCGCCAGCAGCTTGCGGGGTTGGAACACCGGGGAGCTGTTTTTT
TRBV3-1	TRBJ2-1	NA	many	CASNEGSGEQFF	TGTGCCAGCAATGAGGGATCGGGTGAGCAGTTCTTC
TRBV6-1	TRBJ1-1	NA	many	CASTLRTGAEAFF	TGTGCCAGCACTCTAAGGACTGGAGCTGAAGCTTTCTTT
TRBV7-8	TRBJ2-7	NA	few	CASSLGGGANLPYEQYF	TGTGCCAGCAGCTTAGGTGGGGGAGCCAACTTACCCTACGAGCAGTACTTC
TRBV7-3	TRBJ2-6	TRBD1	few	CASSLGTGRSGANVLTF	TGTGCCAGCAGCCTGGGGACAGGACGCTCTGGGGCCAACGTCCTGACTTTC
TRBV11-2	TRBJ2-7	TRBD1	many	CASSLDRADEQYF	TGTGCCAGCAGCTTGGACAGGGCCGATGAGCAGTACTTC
TRBV7-8	TRBJ2-6	TRBD1	NA	CASSPDRVGYVLTF	TGTGCCAGCAGCCCCGACAGGGTGGGGTACGTCCTGACTTTC
TRBV27	TRBJ1-5	NA	many	CASSLGGPNQPQHF	TGTGCCAGCAGTTTGGGCGGGCCCAATCAGCCCCAGCATTTT
TRBV6-2/TRBV6-3	TRBJ2-6	TRBD2	NA	CASGLAGGPGANVLTF	TGTGCCAGCGGACTAGCGGGAGGGCCCGGGGCCAACGTCCTGACTTTC
TRBV7-3	TRBJ2-1	NA	NA	CASSLGAGGGIGEQFF	TGTGCCAGCAGCTTAGGGGCAGGGGGGGGGATCGGTGAGCAGTTCTTC
TRBV7-9	TRBJ1-1	TRBD1	NA	CASSAFWDSPEAFF	TGTGCCAGCAGCGCGTTCTGGGACAGCCCCGAAGCTTTCTTT
TRBV9	TRBJ2-1	NA	few	CASSVDQNYNEQFF	TGTGCCAGCAGCGTAGATCAAAACTACAATGAGCAGTTCTTC